This T cell receptor beta chain was captured in a study of blood T cell repertoires in COVID-19. Overall study context: Sample material is recorded as cDNA or gDNA derived from T cells, B-cell-depleted T cells, or PBMCs.

This CDR3 is 15 amino acids long. Unmatched junction bases numbered 11, after V lost 5 bases and J lost 5 bases. In germline, CDR1 is SEHNR, CDR2 FQNEAQ (reference sequence). Those who participated ranged in age from roughly 18 to 89 years and resided in 20 to 25 US areas. Cohorts were based on clinical histories the participants reported. Original processing notes: Estimated nucleated cell counts came from reference gene primer amplification. Method: immunoSEQ multiplex PCR; TCRdb's copy keeps in-frame clones and lacks some. That table is the source of V, J and clone size, and D and trimming were worked out from the DNA. This sample carries 200,000 to 250,000 clones, about 79% of them seen once, and the ten largest clones take 3% to 3.5%.

The TCR comes from a woman aged 60-75 years who had recovered from COVID-19. The chain employs TRBV7-9 and TRBJ2-7; 8 bases align to TRBD1. The sample consisted of PBMCs or T cells enriched from blood (not recorded which). CDR3 sequence (DNA): TGTGCCAGCAGCGATCGGACAGGGCGAATGGACGAGCAGTACTTC. This codes for CASSDRTGRMDEQYF.